A single count supports the clone carrying this T cell receptor (beta chain). Per germline, CDR1 SGHRS and CDR2 YFSETQ. With 2 bases removed from V and 2 bases from J, the gap between germline ends came to 8 bases. The CDR3 loop spans 13 amino acids. This record comes from a study of control samples from healthy donors and cancer patients. TCRdb keeps only in-frame clones here, not all; method: immunoSEQ multiplex PCR. This sample has 100,000 to 150,000 clones; about 90% occur once, and the top ten carry 2% to 2.5%. The sequencing sample was made of blood. The TCR comes from a woman between 45 and 65 years old in good health. V and J are TRBV5-1 and TRBJ2-7, with unresolved D. The CDR3 DNA reads as TGCGCCAGCAGCTTATCCGGACCCTACGAGCAGTACTTC. It specifies CASSLSGPYEQYF.